The 19 T cell receptor beta chains below were found in one sample sequenced in a study of TIL therapy for anti-PD-1-resistant metastatic lung cancer. This was the immunoSEQ v3 assay. Sequencing was performed with immunoSEQ multiplex PCR; in TCRdb, only in-frame clones are kept and a portion is missing. The data show approximately 97,000 clones, with around 71% seen just once and approximately 11% held by the top ten. The time point: pre-treatment sample, taken before nivolumab and TIL therapy. Pleural nodules or supraclavicular lymph nodes made up most of the excised metastases sampled. Sequenced material: tumor tissue, taken at baseline. The receptors were gathered from a person aged 25 to 80 with non-small cell lung cancer.

This rearrangement joins TRBV9 to TRBJ1-2; a possible D gene is TRBD1 (6 bases). The germline CDR1 and CDR2 sequences are SGDLS and YYNGEE. This CDR3 has 16 amino acids. With 0 bases removed from V and 8 bases from J, the gap between germline ends came to 20 bases. CDR3 sequence (DNA): TGTGCCAGCAGCGTAGATTTGGGGGCCCGTTTTCGGGGCTACACCTTC. Translated: CASSVDLGARFRGYTF.

This chain links TRBV29-1 with TRBJ2-3, with D possibly TRBD1 on 6 matching bases. Per the germline V gene, CDR1 is SQVTM and CDR2 is ANQGSEA. This CDR3 comprises 17 residues. V gave up 7 bases and J gave up 4 bases, with 27 bases separating them. The CDR3 spells CSAFLTGRLGVPDTQYF. CDR3 coding DNA: TGCAGCGCATTCCTGACAGGACGCCTGGGGGTCCCAGATACGCAGTATTTT.

In this sample, this clone turned up a few times. The rearrangement links TRBV7-2 to TRBJ2-2, with TRBD2 matching 11 bases. Germline V gene sequence: CDR1 SGHTA, CDR2 FQGNSA. Trimming took 1 base from V and 5 from J; bases not matched to a gene: 0. The CDR3 extends over 15 amino acids. The CDR3 reads CASSLGLAGTGELFF. The CDR3 DNA follows: TGTGCCAGCAGCTTAGGACTAGCGGGAACCGGGGAGCTGTTTTTT.

The table lists this clone with a few counts. The J gene is TRBJ1-2, the V gene TRBV9; TRBD1 matches 9 bases. The CDR3 has 15 residues. Trimming took 3 bases from V and 5 from J; bases not matched to a gene: 8. Germline lookup yields CDR1 SGDLS and CDR2 YYNGEE. In DNA form, the CDR3 reads TGTGCCAGCAGCGCAGGACAGGGGATTTGGTATGGCTACACCTTC. Protein sequence: CASSAGQGIWYGYTF.

The chain employs TRBV5-5 and TRBJ2-1; 11 bases are a match to TRBD2. The CDR3 contains 16 residues. V was pared by 0 bases and J by 8 bases, with 7 bases of the junction left unmatched. Germline V gene lookup returns CDR1 SGHKS and CDR2 YYEKEE (reference sequence). The CDR3, as DNA: TGTGCCAGCAGCTTGGAGGCTAGCGGGAGGTTTTATGAGCAGTTCTTC. Its protein product is CASSLEASGRFYEQFF. Full variable domain (missing parts from reference TRBV5-5 and TRBJ2-1): DAGVTQSPTHLIKTRGQQVTLRCSPISGHKSVSWYQQVLGQGPQFIFQYYEKEERGRGNFPDRFSARQFPNYSSELNVNALLLGDSALYLCASSLEASGRFYEQFFGPGTRLTVL.

The chain is built from TRBV12-3 or TRBV12-4 and TRBJ1-4, with D maybe TRBD1 (5 bases). V lost 5 bases, J lost 8 bases, and 12 bases lay in between. This CDR3 contains 13 residues. As DNA, the CDR3 is TGTGCCAGCAGTCCGGGGCTGGGGGAAAAACTGTTTTTT. This gives the protein CASSPGLGEKLFF.

This chain connects TRBV11-3 to TRBJ2-3; D is undetermined. From germline, CDR1 is SGHNT and CDR2 YENEEA. The CDR3 covers 15 residues. The V end was cut by 4 bases, the J end by 2 bases, with 13 bases between. The DNA for the CDR3 is TGTGCCAGCAGCTCCGGACGGCACTTCACAGATACGCAGTATTTT. The encoded protein is CASSSGRHFTDTQYF.

This clone was counted only a few times. The chain carries TRBV4-3 and TRBJ1-5; 9 positions agree with TRBD1. This CDR3 comprises 15 residues. V shed 4 bases and J 7 bases; nucleotides not matched to a gene: 8. Germline loops: CDR1 LGHNA, CDR2 YSLEER. This CDR3 is CASSLHRGLYQPQHF. The CDR3 DNA follows: TGCGCCAGCAGCCTCCACAGGGGGCTGTACCAGCCCCAGCATTTT.

The chain couples TRBV7-3 to TRBJ2-1; weak D call: TRBD2 (5 bases). Trimming took off 5 bases at V and 9 bases at J, with 8 bases between the two ends. Germline loops: CDR1 SGHTA, CDR2 FQGTGA. The length of the CDR3 is 11 residues. The CDR3 sequence is CASSLGSEQFF. DNA of the CDR3: TGTGCCAGCAGCCTGGGGAGTGAGCAGTTCTTC.

This chain links TRBV7-2 with TRBJ1-5, with 9 bases that match TRBD1. The trim removed 5 bases at V and 4 bases at J, leaving 3 bases unmatched. The CDR3 is made up of 14 amino acids. CDR1 SGHTA and CDR2 FQGNSA come from the germline V gene. CDR3 protein: CASSPDRGNQPQHF. The DNA for the CDR3 is TGTGCCAGCAGCCCGGACAGGGGTAATCAGCCCCAGCATTTT.

This rearrangement joins TRBV3-1 (or the pseudogene TRBV3-2) to TRBJ2-2; the D gene is possibly TRBD1 (6 bases). V was shortened by 6 bases and J by 7 bases, with 18 bases between the two germline ends. Germline V gene sequence: CDR1 LGHDT, CDR2 YNNKEL (reference sequence). This CDR3 region has 15 residues. The CDR3 loop reads CASRFAGVEYGELFF. CDR3 nucleotides: TGTGCCAGCAGGTTCGCAGGGGTGGAGTACGGGGAGCTGTTTTTT.

The J gene is TRBJ2-5, the V gene TRBV28; possibly TRBD1 for D (6 bases). Looked up from germline, CDR1 is MDHEN and CDR2 is SYDVKM. Trimming pared 5 bases from V and 5 bases from J, leaving 18 bases between. The CDR3 is 15 residues long. The CDR3 bases are TGTGCCAGCAGTACTGGGGCAGGGGCTGGGGAGACCCAGTACTTC. Its translation: CASSTGAGAGETQYF.

The chain carries TRBV9 and TRBJ2-2, with 8 nucleotides matching TRBD2. Germline V gene sequence: CDR1 SGDLS, CDR2 YYNGEE. J lost 4 bases, V lost 2 bases, and 13 bases had no gene match. CDR3 length: 18 amino acids. Here the CDR3 DNA reads TGTGCCAGCAGCGTGAACGCGGGAGGCCCGATAGGCACCGGGGAGCTGTTTTTT. This encodes CASSVNAGGPIGTGELFF.

This clone was picked up a small number of times. This chain uses TRBV1 with TRBJ1-1; the D call TRBD1 from the table was never checked on the DNA. TRBV1 represents a pseudogene. CDR3 length: 13 amino acids. The CDR3 loop is CTNSTVLNTEAFF. The CDR3 region has the DNA TGCACCAACTCTACAGTTTTGAACACTGAAGCTTTCTTT.

This sequence joins TRBV6-1 and TRBJ2-1; 9 nucleotides line up with TRBD2. V dropped 3 bases and J dropped 3; count of bases not matched to a gene: 0. The CDR3 has 14 residues. Per germline, CDR1 MNHNS and CDR2 SASEGT. CDR3 residues: CASSERGGYNEQFF. DNA of the CDR3: TGTGCCAGCAGTGAGCGGGGGGGCTACAATGAGCAGTTCTTC.

The chain uses TRBV2 and TRBJ2-3; tentative D call: TRBD2 (6 bases). This CDR3 is 14 amino acids long. Germline lookup yields CDR1 SNHLY and CDR2 FYNNEI. The V end lost 8 bases, the J end lost 6 bases, and 18 bases lay between the germline ends. The CDR3 is CASYTAFAGDTQYF. The CDR3, as DNA: TGTGCCAGCTACACAGCGTTTGCGGGGGATACGCAGTATTTT.

The rearrangement joins TRBV28 to TRBJ2-3; D call uncertain. Deletions cut 3 bases from V and 4 bases from J, with 5 bases between. The germline CDR1 and CDR2 sequences are MDHEN and SYDVKM. The CDR3 consists of 12 residues. The CDR3, as DNA: TGTGCCAGCAGTTTGGGTCCAGATACGCAGTATTTT. Protein product: CASSLGPDTQYF.

This clone was recorded a few times. CDR3 region: CATSKISENNSPLHF. DNA for the CDR3: TGTGCCACCAGCAAGATATCAGAAAATAATTCACCCCTCCACTTT. The chain carries TRBV15 and TRBJ1-6, with D unclear. This CDR3 region has 15 residues. With 4 bases removed from V and 5 bases from J, the gap between germline ends came to 12 bases. Germline values: CDR1 LNHNV, CDR2 YYDKDF (reference sequence).

This clone was observed a handful of times. This chain links TRBV7-2 with TRBJ1-1; D uncertain. This CDR3 is 14 amino acids long. V was pared by 4 bases and J by 11 bases, with 20 bases between. Germline V gives CDR1 SGHTA, CDR2 FQGNSA. CDR3 DNA sequence: TGTGCCAGCAGCTATGGGTCTCTTAAGCCCGAGGCTTTCTTT. This translates into CASSYGSLKPEAFF.